This TCR beta chain is from a study of cytomegalovirus exposure and HLA in healthy donors. Overall study results and limits: Most TCR sequences were rare, but some public TCRs occurred in many donors. One variant, a missense change in DCLRE1C, was linked in a later analysis to TCR beta V- and J-gene trimming.

A multiplex PCR was run with 60 Vbeta primers and 13 Jbeta primers. The method was immunoSEQ multiplex PCR; TCRdb's version includes in-frame clones alone and lacks a portion of them. The sample includes about 98,000 clones, over 75% of them seen just once. Between the trimmed V and J ends, which lost 6 bases and 7 bases, there was a span of 6 bases. The CDR3 contains 10 residues. CDR1 is SEHNR and CDR2 is FQNEAQ in the germline V gene (reference sequence). This clone was recorded once. Its specificity is unknown. The material sequenced was PBMCs. The chain employs TRBV7-9 and TRBJ1-2, with no clear D. The sequence was obtained from a female donor in good health and CMV-seropositive. The CDR3 bases are TGTGCCAGCAGGTCGAGTGGCTACACCTTC. Protein sequence: CASRSSGYTF.